These 15 T cell receptor beta chains were sequenced from one sample in a study of T cell clones after liver transplantation (dated by TCRdb to the late 2010s). The method was the immunoSEQ multiplex PCR assay. Here the immuneACCESS table is served through TCRdb, limited to in-frame sequences with V and J called. Missing clones are a known gap in these copies; in checked studies unresolved V genes cover under half, and the rest lacks a known reason. The sample has some 80,000 clones on record, roughly 80% of them singletons. The top ten constitute 2% to 2.5% of the sample. This material consisted of CD4+ T cells from blood, taken around 50 months after liver transplant. The receptors shown here come from a human patient who received a liver transplant. Some T cells may derive from the graft donor when a transplant has been performed.

This rearrangement joins TRBV6-5 to TRBJ2-7; a possible D gene is TRBD2 (5 bases). V lost 4 bases and J lost 6, with 10 bases in between. The CDR3 contains 12 residues. Germline assignment: CDR1 MNHEY and CDR2 SVGAGI. CDR3 sequence (DNA): TGTGCCAGCAGTTCGGGATTGGGCGAGCAGTACTTC. As protein: CASSSGLGEQYF.

V and J are TRBV14 and TRBJ2-3; 8 positions agree with TRBD2. Per germline, CDR1 SGHDN and CDR2 FVKESK. The CDR3 is 15 amino acids. The V gene end was trimmed by 6 bases and the J gene end by 0 bases; junction bases not matched to a gene: 5. The CDR3 protein is CASSRTSSSTDTQYF. For the CDR3, the DNA is TGTGCCAGCAGTAGGACTAGCAGCAGCACAGATACGCAGTATTTT.

The rearrangement joins TRBV7-3 to TRBJ2-1; D unresolved. The CDR3 has 13 residues. Per the germline V gene, CDR1 is SGHTA and CDR2 is FQGTGA. V dropped 1 base and J dropped 2 bases, with 3 bases sitting between them. The CDR3 DNA reads as TGTGCCAGCAGCTTAAGTGCCTACAATGAGCAGTTCTTC. Translated: CASSLSAYNEQFF.

The rearrangement joins TRBV10-3 to TRBJ2-1; 9 bases match TRBD2. CDR1 is ENHRY and CDR2 is SYGVKD in the germline V gene. The CDR3 is made up of 14 amino acids. With 4 bases clipped from V and 6 bases from J, the junction kept 4 bases outside the gene matches. The CDR3 protein is CAISGAGGPNEQFF. The DNA for the CDR3 is TGTGCCATCAGTGGGGCGGGAGGGCCCAATGAGCAGTTCTTC.

J is TRBJ2-1 and V is TRBV21-1; no check of the table's D call, TRBD1, against the DNA was made. TRBV21-1 is flagged as a pseudogene. This CDR3 region has 13 residues. CDR3 loop: CAITGGVYNEQFF. As DNA, the CDR3 is TGTGCCATCACAGGGGGCGTTTACAATGAGCAGTTCTTC.

The chain is built from TRBV7-3 and TRBJ2-2; D possibly uses TRBD1 or TRBD2 (5 bases each). With 1 base removed from V and 7 bases from J, the gap between germline ends came to 16 bases. This CDR3 region has 16 residues. Germline CDR1 reads SGHTA; CDR2 reads FQGTGA. The CDR3 reads CASSLIGSGSGGELFF. The CDR3 bases are TGTGCCAGCAGCTTAATAGGATCAGGGAGTGGCGGGGAGCTGTTTTTT.

The chain couples TRBV7-8 to TRBJ2-2; TRBD2 might be the D (7 bases). From germline, CDR1 is SGHVS and CDR2 FQNEAQ. Between the trimmed V and J ends, which lost 5 bases and 4 bases, there was a span of 14 bases. This CDR3 spans 15 amino acids. The CDR3 sequence: CASSLRGGVTGELFF. Written as DNA, the CDR3 is TGTGCCAGCAGCCTAAGAGGGGGGGTCACCGGGGAGCTGTTTTTT. The full variable domain, completed using reference TRBV7-8 and TRBJ2-2, is GAGVSQSPRYKVAKRGQDVALRCDPISGHVSLFWYQQALGQGPEFLTYFQNEAQLDKSGLPSDRFFAERPEGSVSTLKIQRTQQEDSAVYLCASSLRGGVTGELFFGEGSRLTVL.

Worth noting for this clone: A much more abundant neighbour one base away suggests this may be a read error. Distinct nucleotide sequences in the sample also encode this CDR3. For the CDR3, the DNA is TGTGCCAGCAGTCAAGGAGGGAGTCAGCCTCAGCATTTT. As protein: CASSQGGSQPQHF. The rearrangement uses TRBV2 and TRBJ1-5; D ambiguous. The CDR3 is 13 amino acids. CDR1 is SNHLY and CDR2 is FYNNEI in the germline V gene.

The V gene is TRBV2, the J gene TRBJ2-2; D remains ambiguous. This CDR3 contains 15 residues. The V end was cut by 2 bases, the J end by 0 bases, with 7 bases between. Germline CDR1 reads SNHLY; CDR2 reads FYNNEI. The CDR3 region has the DNA TGTGCCAGCAGTGAAAATTTTGCGAACACCGGGGAGCTGTTTTTT. The encoded protein is CASSENFANTGELFF. Together with reference TRBV2 and TRBJ2-2, the CDR3 gives the full variable domain: EPEVTQTPSHQVTQMGQEVILRCVPISNHLYFYWYRQILGQKVEFLVSFYNNEISEKSEIFDDQFSVERPDGSNFTLKIRSTKLEDSAMYFCASSENFANTGELFFGEGSRLTVL.

This clone was observed once. This rearrangement joins TRBV5-1 to TRBJ2-3, with D uncertain. The CDR3 is made up of 15 amino acids. CDR1 is SGHRS, CDR2 YFSETQ, per germline. Trimming removed 1 base from V and 0 bases from J, with 9 bases in between. The CDR3 coding sequence is TGCGCCAGCAGCTTGCGGACGTCTAGCACAGATACGCAGTATTTT. Residues: CASSLRTSSTDTQYF.

The CDR3 reads CASSNIVATLHHNSPLHF. The CDR3 DNA reads as TGTGCCAGCAGTAATATAGTAGCTACACTACATCATAATTCACCCCTCCACTTT. The V gene is TRBV21-1, the J gene TRBJ1-6. TRBV21-1 is flagged as a pseudogene. CDR3 length equals 18 residues.

This CDR3 is CASSLEGRRTQYF. The DNA of the CDR3 is TGTGCCAGCAGCTTGGAGGGCCGACGGACCCAGTACTTC. V gene TRBV5-4 combines with J gene TRBJ2-5; D is undetermined. This CDR3 has 13 amino acids. V shed 0 bases and J shed 7 bases, with 10 bases lying between them. The germline CDR1 and CDR2 sequences are SGHNT and YYREEE (reference sequence).

As to this clone: This sample also contains other DNA sequences that code for the same CDR3. The gene calls are TRBV5-1 and TRBJ1-2; no definite D call. Trimming pared 0 bases from V and 3 bases from J, leaving 6 bases between. Germline lookup yields CDR1 SGHRS and CDR2 YFSETQ. The CDR3 sequence is 13 residues long. The CDR3 DNA follows: TGCGCCAGCAGCTTGGGTGGGGACTATGGCTACACCTTC. Translation gives CASSLGGDYGYTF.

This clone was recorded a few times. The chain links TRBV11-2 to TRBJ2-5; TRBD1 matches 8 bases. There are 13 residues in the CDR3. Germline CDR1 SGHAT, CDR2 FQNNGV. Trimming at V came to 6 bases and at J to 6 bases, leaving 6 bases not matched to a gene. This CDR3 is CASSPRGLKTQYF. DNA for the CDR3: TGTGCCAGCAGTCCCAGGGGGCTAAAGACCCAGTACTTC.

V is TRBV7-6 and J is TRBJ1-6, with a weak D call TRBD1 (5 bases). V lost 3 bases and J lost 7, with 10 bases in between. The CDR3 extends over 14 amino acids. Germline CDR1 SGHVS, CDR2 FNYEAQ. The CDR3 loop reads CASSFQAGNSPLHF. CDR3 DNA sequence: TGTGCCAGCAGCTTCCAGGCAGGGAATTCACCCCTCCACTTT.